These 17 T cell receptor beta chains were sequenced from one sample in a study of T cells in Graves' hyperthyroidism and ophthalmopathy. Amplified TCR beta CDR3 regions derived from RNA transcripts. HTBI primers were the set used in a first-round RT-PCR of the TCR CDR3. TCRdb ran MiXCR on the multiplex PCR reads and lists one entry per CDR3 protein. The sample contains about 400,000 distinct CDR3 sequences, roughly 15% of which appear only once. Material: blood. The receptor source for this set is a woman aged 55-70 years with Graves' ophthalmopathy.

Worth noting for this clonotype: This may arise from a read error, as a much more abundant clone is one base away. CDR3 loop: CATSGGGGQEAQYF. The CDR3 coding sequence is TGTGCCACCAGTGGTGGAGGGGGACAAGAGGCCCAGTACTTC. The V gene is TRBV24-1, the J gene TRBJ2-5; D is tentatively TRBD1 or TRBD2 (6 bases each). Germline CDR1 reads KGHDR; CDR2 reads SFDVKD. This CDR3 has 14 residues.

This clonotype has just a few counts. The rearrangement links TRBV5-1 to TRBJ2-2; possibly TRBD2 for D (6 bases). The germline CDR1 and CDR2 sequences are SGHRS and YFSETQ. The CDR3 loop spans 15 amino acids. V was clipped by 2 bases and J by 6 bases, with 14 bases between them. CDR3 sequence reads: CASSLRGTTSGELFF. As DNA, the CDR3 is TGCGCCAGCAGCTTACGCGGGACCACCTCCGGGGAGCTGTTTTTT.

In its sample, this clonotype was seen many times. The chain recombines TRBV5-4 with TRBJ2-5; unclear D gene. The CDR3 sequence is 14 residues long. Germline loops: CDR1 SGHNT, CDR2 YYREEE (reference sequence). Between the trimmed V and J ends, which lost 4 bases and 5 bases, there was a span of 15 bases. This CDR3 reads CASSAEPLFETQYF. In nucleotides, the CDR3 is TGTGCCAGCAGCGCTGAGCCGCTGTTTGAGACCCAGTACTTC.

With regard to this clonotype: A much larger clone differs from this one at a single base, so this may be a read error. This sequence joins TRBV2 and TRBJ2-5, with 8 bases matching TRBD1. The germline CDR1 and CDR2 sequences are SNHLY and FYNNEI. Trimming at V came to 4 bases and at J to 5 bases, leaving 6 bases not matched to a gene. The CDR3 covers 14 residues. In nucleotides, the CDR3 is TGTGCCAGCAGTGGGGGACAGGTCCGGGAGACCCAGTACTTC. It specifies CASSGGQVRETQYF.

The chain couples TRBV5-1 to TRBJ2-1; a possible D gene is TRBD2 (5 bases). From germline, CDR1 is SGHRS and CDR2 YFSETQ. Trimming stripped 0 bases from V and 9 bases from J, with 16 bases between. The CDR3 contains 15 residues. The DNA for the CDR3 is TGCGCCAGCAGCTTGGGGGAGTCAGGAGTGGGTGAGCAGTTCTTC. This encodes CASSLGESGVGEQFF.

This clonotype was seen at least ten times. The V gene is TRBV12-5, the J gene TRBJ2-3; 7 positions match TRBD1. Germline V lookup: CDR1 LGHNT, CDR2 FRNRAP. Trimming at V came to 2 bases and at J to 0 bases, leaving 5 bases not matched to a gene. The CDR3 covers 16 residues. The CDR3 nucleotides are TGTGCTAGTGGTTTGCCTGGGACAGAAAGCACAGATACGCAGTATTTT. Protein: CASGLPGTESTDTQYF.

This clonotype has ten or more counts. This chain's CDR3 is CASSQVQFGEQFF. Written as DNA, the CDR3 is TGTGCCAGCAGCCAAGTTCAGTTTGGTGAGCAGTTCTTC. The chain has TRBV3-1 and TRBJ2-1; no definite D call. The CDR3 runs to 13 residues. Trimming removed 1 base from V and 9 bases from J, with 10 bases in between. The germline CDR1 and CDR2 sequences are LGHDT and YNNKEL (reference sequence).

The sample holds many counts of this clonotype. The chain recombines TRBV20-1 with TRBJ2-7; a possible D gene is TRBD2 (5 bases). Germline assignment: CDR1 DFQATT and CDR2 SNEGSKA (reference sequence). V shed 1 base and J shed 5 bases, with 15 bases lying between them. The CDR3 loop spans 14 amino acids. CDR3 coding DNA: TGCAGTGCTAGAGGGGAGTCCCTCTGGGACGAGCAGTACTTC. It codes for CSARGESLWDEQYF.

At least ten counts were recorded for this clonotype. This chain links TRBV20-1 with TRBJ2-7; 8 bases are shared with TRBD2. Germline V gene lookup returns CDR1 DFQATT and CDR2 SNEGSKA (reference sequence). The CDR3 contains 15 residues. The trim removed 2 bases at V and 0 bases at J, leaving 6 bases unmatched. CDR3 sequence reads: CSARLAGRSSYEQYF. The CDR3 bases are TGCAGTGCTAGACTAGCGGGCCGTAGCTCCTACGAGCAGTACTTC.

The gene calls are TRBV9 and TRBJ2-3, with 7 bases that match TRBD1. Germline CDR1 is SGDLS and CDR2 is YYNGEE. The CDR3 has 16 amino acids. V lost 4 bases to trimming and J lost 0 bases; unmatched junction nucleotides: 8. Written as DNA, the CDR3 is TGTGCCAGCAGCCCTTACTGGACAGGAAGCACAGATACGCAGTATTTT. Translation gives CASSPYWTGSTDTQYF. Full variable domain (missing parts from reference TRBV9 and TRBJ2-3): DSGVTQTPKHLITATGQRVTLRCSPRSGDLSVYWYQQSLDQGLQFLIQYYNGEERAKGNILERFSAQQFPDLHSELNLSSLELGDSALYFCASSPYWTGSTDTQYFGPGTRLTVL.

This clonotype was counted a few times. The chain couples TRBV5-6 to TRBJ1-1, with D unclear. Germline V gives CDR1 SGHDT, CDR2 YYEEEE. The CDR3 has 13 residues. Trimming stripped 1 base from V and 6 bases from J, with 10 bases between. DNA of the CDR3: TGTGCCAGCAGCTTGATGGGCAACGCTGAAGCTTTCTTT. Protein sequence: CASSLMGNAEAFF.

In this sample, this clonotype turned up a few times. CDR3 in amino acids: CASRDQANYGYTF. CDR3 bases: TGTGCCAGCAGAGACCAAGCTAACTATGGCTACACCTTC. The rearrangement links TRBV28 to TRBJ1-2; no definite D call. Between the trimmed V and J ends, which lost 6 bases and 0 bases, there was a span of 8 bases. The germline gives CDR1 MDHEN, CDR2 SYDVKM. This CDR3 contains 13 residues.

There are a few counts of this clonotype. The rearrangement uses TRBV19 and TRBJ1-2, with D unresolved. Germline loops: CDR1 LNHDA, CDR2 SQIVND (reference sequence). The CDR3 runs 13 residues. V dropped 5 bases and J dropped 4 bases, with 11 bases sitting between them. CDR3 protein: CASSPDGSYGYTF. In DNA, the CDR3 is TGTGCCAGTAGTCCCGACGGCAGCTATGGCTACACCTTC. Full variable domain (remainder filled in from reference TRBV19 and TRBJ1-2): DGGITQSPKYLFRKEGQNVTLSCEQNLNHDAMYWYRQDPGQGLRLIYYSQIVNDFQKGDIAEGYSVSREKKESFPLTVTSAQKNPTAFYLCASSPDGSYGYTFGSGTRLTVV.

The V call is TRBV18, the J call TRBJ2-2; a weak D match, TRBD2 (5 bases). V was pared by 3 bases and J by 0 bases, with 11 bases between. The CDR3 runs 16 residues. Germline CDR1 is KGHSH and CDR2 is LQKENI. The CDR3 protein is CASSPAGNTNTGELFF. The DNA of the CDR3 is TGTGCCAGCTCACCTGCGGGCAACACGAACACCGGGGAGCTGTTTTTT.

This clonotype was counted at least ten times. This chain uses TRBV7-2 with TRBJ2-3, with TRBD2 matching over 9 bases. The germline gives CDR1 SGHTA, CDR2 FQGNSA. V trimming: 4 bases; J trimming: 2 bases; junction bases outside the gene matches: 7. The CDR3 consists of 16 residues. This CDR3 is CASSSRLAVYTDTQYF. The CDR3 DNA is TGTGCCAGCAGCTCGAGACTAGCGGTTTACACAGATACGCAGTATTTT. The full variable domain, rest sourced from reference TRBV7-2 and TRBJ2-3, is GAGVSQSPSNKVTEKGKDVELRCDPISGHTALYWYRQSLGQGLEFLIYFQGNSAPDKSGLPSDRFSAERTGGSVSTLTIQRTQQEDSAVYLCASSSRLAVYTDTQYFGPGTRLTVL.

This clonotype was recorded many times. The chain has TRBV27 and TRBJ2-3; 10 bases agree with TRBD1. CDR1 is MNHEY, CDR2 SMNVEV, per germline (reference sequence). The CDR3 runs 13 residues. The V segment lost 8 bases and the J segment 4 bases; nucleotides outside the gene matches: 3. The CDR3 region is CASRDRGSDTQYF. DNA of the CDR3: TGTGCCAGCCGGGACAGGGGATCAGATACGCAGTATTTT.

This clonotype was counted at least ten times. The chain recombines TRBV11-2 with TRBJ1-2, with 9 bases identical to TRBD1. Germline V lookup: CDR1 SGHAT, CDR2 FQNNGV. Trimming removed 4 bases from V and 6 bases from J; junction bases left unmatched: 3. This CDR3 spans 13 amino acids. The CDR3 nucleotides read TGTGCCAGCAGCTCGGGACAGGGAGATGGCTACACCTTC. Translating it yields CASSSGQGDGYTF.